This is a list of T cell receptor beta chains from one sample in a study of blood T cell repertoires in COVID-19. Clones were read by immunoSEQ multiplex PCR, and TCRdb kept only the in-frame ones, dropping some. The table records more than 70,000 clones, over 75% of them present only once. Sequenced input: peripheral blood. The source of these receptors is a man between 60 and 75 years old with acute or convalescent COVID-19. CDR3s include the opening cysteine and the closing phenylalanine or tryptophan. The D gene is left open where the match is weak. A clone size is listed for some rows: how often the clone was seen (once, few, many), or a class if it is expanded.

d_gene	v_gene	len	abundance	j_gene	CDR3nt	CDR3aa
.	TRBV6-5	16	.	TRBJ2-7	TGTGCCAGCAGTTCGGGTCGAGGGACGGGGGTCTACGAGCAGTACTTC	CASSSGRGTGVYEQYF
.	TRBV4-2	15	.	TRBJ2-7	TGTGCCAGCAGCCAAGGGCGGGGCAGCTCCTACGAGCAGTACTTC	CASSQGRGSSYEQYF
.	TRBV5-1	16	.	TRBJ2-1	TGCGCCAGCAGCTTGTCTGGGGGGTTTCGGGACAATGAGCAGTTCTTC	CASSLSGGFRDNEQFF
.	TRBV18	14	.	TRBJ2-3	TGTGCCAGCTCACCAGGGAGGGGGGCAGATACGCAGTATTTT	CASSPGRGADTQYF
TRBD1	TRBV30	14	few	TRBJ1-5	TGTGCCTGGAGCGAGACAGGGGCACATCAGCCCCAGCATTTT	CAWSETGAHQPQHF
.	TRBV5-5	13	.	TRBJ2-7	TGTGCCAGCAGCTCTTTGGCCACCTACGAGCAGTACTTC	CASSSLATYEQYF
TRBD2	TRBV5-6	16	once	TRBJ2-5	TGTGCCAGCAGCCCAGGGACTAGCGGGAGCCAAGAGACCCAGTACTTC	CASSPGTSGSQETQYF
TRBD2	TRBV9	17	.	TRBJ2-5	TGTGCCAGCATCCAAGGATGCGGGAGGGCTTACACGGAGACCCAGTACTTC	CASIQGCGRAYTETQYF
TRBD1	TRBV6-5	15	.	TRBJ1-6	TGTGCCAGCAGTTACTCGGAGGGGGCACGATCACCCCTCCACTTT	CASSYSEGARSPLHF
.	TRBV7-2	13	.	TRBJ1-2	TGTGCCAGCAGCTTAACCACCTGGGGCGGCTACACCTTC	CASSLTTWGGYTF
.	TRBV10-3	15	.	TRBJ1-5	TGTGCCATCAGTGAGTCCGGGGGGAGCAATCAGCCCCAGCATTTT	CAISESGGSNQPQHF
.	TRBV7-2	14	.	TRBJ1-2	TGTGCCAGCAGCTTAGGATCCTCAGGCTATGGCTACACCTTC	CASSLGSSGYGYTF
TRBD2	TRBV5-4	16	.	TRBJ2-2	TGTGCCAGCAGCTTGATGCTAGCGGGAGGCACCGGGGAGCTGTTTTTT	CASSLMLAGGTGELFF
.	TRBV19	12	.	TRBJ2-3	TGTGCCAGTAGTCAGGGGCCAGATACGCAGTATTTT	CASSQGPDTQYF
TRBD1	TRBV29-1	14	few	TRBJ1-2	TGCAGCGTTGAAGATGGTGACAGGGTGTTGGGCTACACCTTC	CSVEDGDRVLGYTF
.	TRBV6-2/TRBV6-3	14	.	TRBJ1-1	TGTGCCAGCAGTTACTCCGAAAGCCGGACTGAAGCTTTCTTT	CASSYSESRTEAFF
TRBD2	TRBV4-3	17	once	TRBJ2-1	TGCGCCAGCAGCCAAGATTCCAGCGGGGGGTCTCGCAATGAGCAGTTCTTC	CASSQDSSGGSRNEQFF
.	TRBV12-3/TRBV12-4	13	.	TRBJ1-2	TGTGCCAGCAGTTTACGTCCAGGGTCTGGCTACACCTTC	CASSLRPGSGYTF
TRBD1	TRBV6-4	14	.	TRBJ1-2	TGTGCCAGCACTGGGGGACAGGGTCCCTATCGCTACACCTTC	CASTGGQGPYRYTF
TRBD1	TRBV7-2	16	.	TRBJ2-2	TGTGCCAGCAGCACTCACGGGACAGGCGAAACCGGGGAGCTGTTTTTT	CASSTHGTGETGELFF
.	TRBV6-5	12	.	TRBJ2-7	TGTGCCAGCAGCCGGGAGTCCTACGAGCAGTACTTC	CASSRESYEQYF
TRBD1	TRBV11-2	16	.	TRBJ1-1	TGTGCCAGCAGCCTTGTAGCCGGGACAGGGAATACTGAAGCTTTCTTT	CASSLVAGTGNTEAFF
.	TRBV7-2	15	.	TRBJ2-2	TGTGCCAGCAGCTTAGTTTTCAGGAGGGACGGGGAGCTGTTTTTT	CASSLVFRRDGELFF
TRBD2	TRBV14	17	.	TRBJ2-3	TGTGCCAGCAGCCAACGCGGGACTAGCGGGAGTCCGGCTACGCAGTATTTT	CASSQRGTSGSPATQYF
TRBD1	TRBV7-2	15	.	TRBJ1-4	TGTGCCAGCAGCTCTGACAGGGGGGGAGGTGAAAAACTGTTTTTT	CASSSDRGGGEKLFF
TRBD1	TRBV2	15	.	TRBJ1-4	TGTGCCAGCAGTTCAGAACAGGGGGCAGGAGAAAAACTGTTTTTT	CASSSEQGAGEKLFF
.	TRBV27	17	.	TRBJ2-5	TGTGCCAGCAGTTTCCACGCGACGGGTGGGCCGGGGGAGACCCAGTACTTC	CASSFHATGGPGETQYF
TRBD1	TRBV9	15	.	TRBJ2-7	TGTGCCAGCAGCGGGACAGGGGCCTTCTCCTACGAGCAGTACTTC	CASSGTGAFSYEQYF
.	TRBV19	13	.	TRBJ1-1	TGTGCCAGTACCTTGACCACGGGGACTGAAGCTTTCTTT	CASTLTTGTEAFF
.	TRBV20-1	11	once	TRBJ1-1	TGCAGTGCTAGAGATCTCGGGTTTGCTTTCTTT	CSARDLGFAFF
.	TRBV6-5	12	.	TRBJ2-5	TGTGCCAGCGGCCAGGGACAAGAGACCCAGTACTTC	CASGQGQETQYF
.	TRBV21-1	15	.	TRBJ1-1	TGTGCCAGCAGCCTTGGGGGGGGCCAGAACACTGAAGCTTTCTTT	CASSLGGGQNTEAFF
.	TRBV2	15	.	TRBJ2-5	TGTGCCAGCATGCCCCGGACTACCTGGGGAGAGACCCAGTACTTC	CASMPRTTWGETQYF
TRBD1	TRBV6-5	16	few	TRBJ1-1	TGTGCCAGCAGTTCCCCTCGAGACAGGGCGAACACTGAAGCTTTCTTT	CASSSPRDRANTEAFF
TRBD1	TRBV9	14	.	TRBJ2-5	TGTGCCAGCAGCGTATCCACAGGGGAAGAGACCCAGTACTTC	CASSVSTGEETQYF
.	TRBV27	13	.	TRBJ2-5	TGTGCCAGCAGTTTACGGGGAGTAGAGACCCAGTACTTC	CASSLRGVETQYF
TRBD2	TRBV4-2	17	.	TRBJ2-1	TGTGCCAGCAGCCAAGATCAGAGAGGCGGGGGGATGGGGGAGCAGTTCTTC	CASSQDQRGGGMGEQFF
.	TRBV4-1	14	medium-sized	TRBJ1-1	TGCGCCAACCACCGCGGTAGTCAGGGCACTGAAGCTTTCTTT	CANHRGSQGTEAFF
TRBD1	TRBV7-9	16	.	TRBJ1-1	TGTGCCAGCAGCCTATCTGACAGGGGCCTGGGCACTGAAGCTTTCTTT	CASSLSDRGLGTEAFF
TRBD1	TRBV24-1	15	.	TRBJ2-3	TGTGCCACCAGTTCCCCGGACAGGGGCACAGATACGCAGTATTTT	CATSSPDRGTDTQYF
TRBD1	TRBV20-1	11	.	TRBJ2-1	TGCAGTGTTGGGACAGTAACTGAGCAGTTCTTC	CSVGTVTEQFF
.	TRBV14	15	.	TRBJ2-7	TGTGCCAGCAGCCAAGGAGGCAGTAATTACGAAAAGCAGTACTTC	CASSQGGSNYEKQYF
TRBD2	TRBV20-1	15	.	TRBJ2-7	TGCAGTGCTAGTGACCTGAGGGCGGGAGCTGGCGAGCAGTACTTC	CSASDLRAGAGEQYF
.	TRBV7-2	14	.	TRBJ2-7	TGTGCCAGCAGCTTAGCAAGCTCCGTTAACGAGCAGTACTTC	CASSLASSVNEQYF
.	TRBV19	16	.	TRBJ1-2	TGTGCCAGTAGTCAGAACCGGGACTCGAAAAATGGGGGCTACACCTTC	CASSQNRDSKNGGYTF